This T cell receptor beta chain was recovered during a study of cytomegalovirus exposure and HLA in healthy donors. Study-wide findings and caveats: With high specificity and sensitivity, the classifier reportedly diagnosed cytomegalovirus status.

Sequenced by immunoSEQ multiplex PCR; TCRdb stores in-frame clones only, minus some. The sample shows more than 45,000 clones, roughly 90% of them seen only once. V was clipped by 2 bases and J by 0 bases, with 17 bases between them. This CDR3 has 17 residues. In germline, CDR1 is SGHTA, CDR2 FQGNSA. With regard to this clone: Its specificity is not known.

The donors were members of the validation cohort comprising approximately 120 subjects, separate from the approximately 670-subject first cohort. The V call is TRBV7-2, the J call TRBJ2-7; TRBD2 is a possible D gene (6 bases). Sample: PBMCs. The TCR comes from a woman under 40 in good health and CMV-seronegative. Written as DNA, the CDR3 is TGTGCCAGCAGCTTATCGGGTGGGAATAGCGGCTCCTACGAGCAGTACTTC. This translates into CASSLSGGNSGSYEQYF.